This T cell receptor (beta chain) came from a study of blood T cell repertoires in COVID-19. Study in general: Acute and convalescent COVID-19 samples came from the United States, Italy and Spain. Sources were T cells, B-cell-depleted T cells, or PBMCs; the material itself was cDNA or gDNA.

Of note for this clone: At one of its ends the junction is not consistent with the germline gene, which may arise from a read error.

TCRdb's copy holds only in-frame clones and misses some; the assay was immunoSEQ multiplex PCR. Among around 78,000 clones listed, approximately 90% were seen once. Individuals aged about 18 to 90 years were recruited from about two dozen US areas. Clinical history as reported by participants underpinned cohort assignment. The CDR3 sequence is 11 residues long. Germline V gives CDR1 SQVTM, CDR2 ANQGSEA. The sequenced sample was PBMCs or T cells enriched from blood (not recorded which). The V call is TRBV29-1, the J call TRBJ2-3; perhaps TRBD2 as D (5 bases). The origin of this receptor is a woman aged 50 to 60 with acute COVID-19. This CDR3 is CSVEERRPQNF. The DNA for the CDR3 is TGCAGCGTTGAGGAGCGGCGCCCCCAGAATTTT.